This TCR beta chain was sequenced in a study of Ad26.COV2.S vaccination and SARS-CoV-2 variants. Study at large: Trial arm assignment for the donor was COV1001 Ad26.COV2.S. Into the muscle, Ad26.COV2.S was dosed once or twice, 56 days apart.

This sample's treatment: roughly 20 received Ad26.COV2.S at low or high dose, single or two shots; five or six received placebo; per-sample allocation not given. Sampling happened 63 days after the first vaccine or placebo injection. The V and J ends lost 1 base and 7 bases respectively, with 8 bases between them. Germline CDR1 is MNHNS and CDR2 is SASEGT. This CDR3 is built from 14 residues. Measured with immunoSEQ multiplex PCR; TCRdb has only the in-frame clones, and not every one. The repertoire holds around 450,000 clones, with 70% to 90% as singletons. Study-wide results and caveats: People who got the vaccine or the placebo had similar non-spike TCR breadth. People who got the vaccine had more spike-specific TCR breadth than people who got placebo.

In the case of this clone: Its antigen is undetermined.

The sequence was collected from a person between 18 and 59 years old who received the Ad26.COV2.S COVID-19 vaccine or a placebo. The chain joins TRBV6-1 to TRBJ2-6; tentative D call: TRBD1 (5 bases). Here the sequenced sample was peripheral blood, taken in a trial of Ad26.COV2.S vaccine versus placebo. This CDR3 is CASSEVQGANVLTF. The CDR3 DNA reads TGTGCCAGCAGTGAAGTGCAGGGAGCCAACGTCCTGACTTTC.